One and the same sample provided the 27 T cell receptor beta chains below, sequenced in a study of blood T cell repertoires in COVID-19. Sequencing was performed with immunoSEQ multiplex PCR; in TCRdb, only in-frame clones are kept and a portion is missing. The sample includes approximately 310,000 clones, around 85% of them seen just once. Sequenced material: PBMCs or T cells enriched from blood (not recorded which). The origin of the receptors is a woman aged 25 to 45 who had been exposed to COVID-19.

The rearrangement joins TRBV5-1 to TRBJ1-1; D gene unclear. The V end was cut by 1 base, the J end by 2 bases, with 12 bases between. The length of the CDR3 is 15 residues. Germline values: CDR1 SGHRS, CDR2 YFSETQ. The CDR3 coding sequence is TGCGCCAGCAGCTTGATGGAGCCTCGAAACACTGAAGCTTTCTTT. Translating it yields CASSLMEPRNTEAFF.

This chain connects TRBV4-3 to TRBJ1-2; D ambiguous. Germline CDR1 and CDR2: LGHNA and YSLEER. The CDR3 is 16 residues long. V was cut by 1 base and J by 6 bases, with 18 bases left in between. DNA of the CDR3: TGCGCCAGCAGCCAAGGACCCTTGGGAGAAGAGAATGGCTACACCTTC. This codes for CASSQGPLGEENGYTF.

The rearrangement joins TRBV27 to TRBJ1-1; D remains ambiguous. The CDR3 has 11 residues. The germline gives CDR1 MNHEY, CDR2 SMNVEV (reference sequence). Trimming removed 4 bases from V and 5 bases from J, with 5 bases in between. CDR3 loop: CASSYGTEAFF. DNA for the CDR3: TGTGCCAGCAGTTACGGGACTGAAGCTTTCTTT.

The genes are TRBV5-1 and TRBJ2-1; 15 bases are shared with TRBD2. The V gene's germline CDR1 is SGHRS and CDR2 YFSETQ. This CDR3 spans 17 amino acids. The junction had 9 bases not matched to a gene; V was cut back by 4 bases and J by 7 bases. The CDR3 DNA reads TGCGCCAGCAGCATCCGGACTAGCGGGGGGGTGTTAAATGAGCAGTTCTTC. Protein sequence: CASSIRTSGGVLNEQFF.

The chain links TRBV9 to TRBJ2-5; 8 positions match TRBD2. V shed 3 bases, J shed 4 bases, and the junction held 8 bases outside the gene matches. The CDR3 is made up of 15 amino acids. CDR1 and CDR2 from the germline V gene are SGDLS and YYNGEE. The CDR3 DNA reads TGTGCCAGCAGCGGCACGGGGGGGCCGAGAGAGACCCAGTACTTC. Translation gives CASSGTGGPRETQYF.

The chain combines TRBV7-3 with TRBJ2-3; tentative D call: TRBD2 (6 bases). The CDR3 has 16 amino acids. Germline V gives CDR1 SGHTA, CDR2 FQGTGA. V dropped 5 bases and J dropped 2 bases, with 17 bases sitting between them. CDR3 coding DNA: TGTGCCAGCAGCCCCCGTAGCGGACGGAACACAGATACGCAGTATTTT. This translates into CASSPRSGRNTDTQYF.

The rearrangement links TRBV27 to TRBJ1-5; D is uncertain. V lost 2 bases and J 1 base, leaving 9 bases between the germline ends. In germline, CDR1 is MNHEY, CDR2 SMNVEV (reference sequence). This CDR3 is 15 amino acids long. The CDR3 region is CASSLTTASNQPQHF. In nucleotides, the CDR3 is TGTGCCAGCAGTTTAACTACTGCGAGCAATCAGCCCCAGCATTTT.

The rearrangement joins TRBV5-4 to TRBJ2-1, with 10 nucleotides matching TRBD1. Per germline, CDR1 SGHNT and CDR2 YYREEE (reference sequence). This CDR3 contains 15 residues. V shed 4 bases and J 7 bases; nucleotides not matched to a gene: 8. CDR3 sequence reads: CASSDGQGGENEQFF. For the CDR3, the DNA is TGTGCCAGCAGCGATGGACAGGGGGGAGAAAATGAGCAGTTCTTC.

The chain couples TRBV11-2 to TRBJ1-1, with TRBD1 matching over 9 bases. Germline V lookup: CDR1 SGHAT, CDR2 FQNNGV. CDR3 length: 14 amino acids. Germline trimming cut 5 bases from V and 6 bases from J; bases unmatched to any gene: 7. The CDR3 sequence: CASSPGDRVSEAFF. CDR3 bases: TGTGCCAGCAGCCCGGGGGACAGGGTTTCTGAAGCTTTCTTT.

The chain uses TRBV30 and TRBJ2-2; weak D call: TRBD2 (7 bases). The germline V and J ends were trimmed by 4 bases and 7 bases, with 16 bases remaining between them. The germline CDR1 and CDR2 sequences are GTSNPN and SVGIG (reference sequence). The CDR3 contains 14 residues. The CDR3 protein is CAWTQGGVIGELFF. CDR3 nucleotide sequence: TGTGCCTGGACCCAAGGGGGGGTGATCGGGGAGCTGTTTTTT.

This rearrangement joins TRBV3-1 (or the pseudogene TRBV3-2) to TRBJ1-1; D call uncertain. CDR3 size: 14 residues. Trimming removed 6 bases at V and 1 base at J, with 12 bases between. The germline V gene encodes CDR1 LGHDT and CDR2 YNNKEL (reference sequence). The CDR3 here is CASSRLSKNTEAFF. CDR3 sequence (DNA): TGTGCCAGCAGTCGACTTTCAAAGAACACTGAAGCTTTCTTT.

This clone has a handful of counts. V is TRBV28 and J is TRBJ2-7, with a weak D call TRBD2 (5 bases). Germline values: CDR1 MDHEN, CDR2 SYDVKM. The CDR3 is 12 residues long. V was clipped by 5 bases and J by 0 bases, with 5 bases between them. The CDR3 spells CASSEGSYEQYF. DNA of the CDR3: TGTGCCAGCAGTGAGGGCTCCTACGAGCAGTACTTC.

The chain is built from TRBV7-8 and TRBJ2-7; TRBD2 matches 11 bases. The CDR3 spans 19 residues. The junction had 17 bases not matched to a gene; V was cut back by 2 bases and J by 5 bases. The germline V gene has CDR1 SGHVS and CDR2 FQNEAQ. The CDR3 protein is CASSLSSGGRSFWADEQYF. The CDR3 DNA reads TGTGCCAGCAGCTTATCTAGCGGGGGGCGGTCGTTCTGGGCCGACGAGCAGTACTTC. The whole variable domain, filled in from reference TRBV7-8 and TRBJ2-7, reads GAGVSQSPRYKVAKRGQDVALRCDPISGHVSLFWYQQALGQGPEFLTYFQNEAQLDKSGLPSDRFFAERPEGSVSTLKIQRTQQEDSAVYLCASSLSSGGRSFWADEQYFGPGTRLTVT.

The gene calls are TRBV7-6 and TRBJ2-5, with 13 bases matching TRBD2. This CDR3 comprises 15 residues. Germline loops: CDR1 SGHVS, CDR2 FNYEAQ. V shed 5 bases, J shed 4 bases, and the junction held 4 bases outside the gene matches. CDR3 DNA sequence: TGTGCCAGCAGCCCCTGGACTAGCGGGGGAGAGACCCAGTACTTC. Translation: CASSPWTSGGETQYF.

V usage is TRBV28 and J usage is TRBJ2-7, with D hard to call. The CDR3 length is 12 residues. Germline V gene data show CDR1 as MDHEN and CDR2 as SYDVKM. Trimming shortened V by 2 bases and J by 5 bases, and 7 bases separated the two germline ends. CDR3 nucleotide sequence: TGTGCCAGCAGTTTAGCGGTGGACGAGCAGTACTTC. It specifies CASSLAVDEQYF.

The rearrangement uses TRBV7-2 and TRBJ1-4, with D uncertain. Trimming removed 3 bases at V and 7 bases at J, with 3 bases between. Germline loops: CDR1 SGHTA, CDR2 FQGNSA. The CDR3 spans 11 residues. DNA of the CDR3: TGTGCCAGCAGCTTCGGTGAAAAACTGTTTTTT. This gives the protein CASSFGEKLFF. Drawing the rest from reference TRBV7-2 and TRBJ1-4, the complete variable domain is GAGVSQSPSNKVTEKGKDVELRCDPISGHTALYWYRQSLGQGLEFLIYFQGNSAPDKSGLPSDRFSAERTGGSVSTLTIQRTQQEDSAVYLCASSFGEKLFFGSGTQLSVL.

This chain joins TRBV30 and TRBJ1-1, with 7 nucleotides matching TRBD1. Germline assignment: CDR1 GTSNPN and CDR2 SVGIG (reference sequence). Trimming took 7 bases from V and 4 from J; bases not matched to a gene: 6. The length of the CDR3 is 12 residues. CDR3 DNA: TGTGCCTCTGACAGGGTTGTCACTGAAGCTTTCTTT. This sequence encodes CASDRVVTEAFF.

The CDR3 DNA is TGTGCCAGCAGCGCGACAGGATATAATTCACCCCTCCACTTT. It translates to CASSATGYNSPLHF. The rearrangement joins TRBV9 to TRBJ1-6, with D maybe TRBD1 (6 bases). Deletions cut 3 bases from V and 4 bases from J, with 8 bases between. The CDR3 runs 14 residues. Germline V gene data show CDR1 as SGDLS and CDR2 as YYNGEE.

This chain links TRBV27 with TRBJ2-2, with 10 positions matching TRBD1. V shed 4 bases and J 7 bases; nucleotides not matched to a gene: 9. This CDR3 is 16 amino acids long. CDR1 is MNHEY, CDR2 SMNVEV, per germline (reference sequence). CDR3 nucleotides: TGTGCCAGCAGTTCCCAGGGACAGGGGCTGGGCGGGGAGCTGTTTTTT. Its protein product is CASSSQGQGLGGELFF.

Only one count was recorded for this clone. This sequence joins TRBV2 and TRBJ1-4; D perhaps matches TRBD1 (5 bases). In germline, CDR1 is SNHLY, CDR2 FYNNEI. This CDR3 is 13 amino acids long. Trimming took off 7 bases at V and 7 bases at J, with 13 bases between the two ends. CDR3 nucleotide sequence: TGTGCCAGCATGGCTCTCGGGGGTGAAAAACTGTTTTTT. Encoded protein: CASMALGGEKLFF. Supplemented by reference TRBV2 and TRBJ1-4, the full variable domain reads EPEVTQTPSHQVTQMGQEVILRCVPISNHLYFYWYRQILGQKVEFLVSFYNNEISEKSEIFDDQFSVERPDGSNFTLKIRSTKLEDSAMYFCASMALGGEKLFFGSGTQLSVL.

This chain connects TRBV18 to TRBJ2-1, with D tentatively TRBD2 (5 bases). Between the trimmed V and J ends, which lost 4 bases and 0 bases, there was a span of 22 bases. Germline V gene sequence: CDR1 KGHSH, CDR2 LQKENI. This CDR3 comprises 19 residues. Written as DNA, the CDR3 is TGTGCCAGCTCACTAATGGGCAAGCGGTCTGGGCCCTCCTACAATGAGCAGTTCTTC. This codes for CASSLMGKRSGPSYNEQFF.

The chain links TRBV27 to TRBJ1-3; D is undetermined. The V gene lost 6 bases and the J gene lost 0 bases, with 6 bases spanning the gap. This CDR3 has 13 residues. CDR1 is MNHEY, CDR2 SMNVEV, per germline (reference sequence). The CDR3 DNA follows: TGTGCCAGCAGCATCGGCTCTGGAAACACCATATATTTT. It encodes CASSIGSGNTIYF.

The chain carries TRBV6-2 or TRBV6-3 and TRBJ1-6; the match to TRBD1 covers 11 bases. Germline-derived CDR1 and CDR2 are MNHEY and SVGEGT. The ends lost 5 bases at V and 5 bases at J; junction bases unmatched: 5. CDR3 length equals 16 residues. CDR3 in amino acids: CASSPGQGAHNSPLHF. The CDR3 DNA follows: TGTGCCAGCAGTCCCGGACAGGGGGCCCATAATTCACCCCTCCACTTT.

The chain recombines TRBV2 with TRBJ1-6, with 7 bases identical to TRBD1. Unmatched junction bases numbered 16, after V lost 10 bases and J lost 10 bases. Germline V gives CDR1 SNHLY, CDR2 FYNNEI. The CDR3 is 15 amino acids. DNA of the CDR3: TGTGCCACCAGAAGAGGAGAAACAGGGGTCTCACCCCTCCACTTT. Its translation: CATRRGETGVSPLHF.

The chain joins TRBV12-3 or TRBV12-4 to TRBJ1-2; D is unclear. This CDR3 has 13 amino acids. V lost 2 bases and J lost 8, with 12 bases in between. CDR3 sequence reads: CASSLILGSGYTF. DNA for the CDR3: TGTGCCAGCAGTTTAATACTGGGCTCGGGCTACACCTTC.

The chain links TRBV19 to TRBJ1-3; maybe TRBD1 (6 bases). Trimming removed 9 bases from V and 1 base from J, with 13 bases in between. Germline-derived CDR1 and CDR2 are LNHDA and SQIVND (reference sequence). The CDR3 loop spans 14 amino acids. The CDR3 nucleotides are TGTGCCAGCTCGACAGGAATATCTGGAAACACCATATATTTT. Protein product: CASSTGISGNTIYF.

This chain links TRBV14 with TRBJ1-4; 7 nucleotides line up with TRBD1. Germline assignment: CDR1 SGHDN and CDR2 FVKESK. This CDR3 has 15 amino acids. V shed 4 bases and J 4 bases; nucleotides not matched to a gene: 6. The CDR3 protein is CASSPWDSNNEKLFF. As DNA, the CDR3 is TGTGCCAGCAGCCCTTGGGACAGCAATAATGAAAAACTGTTTTTT. The entire variable domain, with the rest obtained from reference TRBV14 and TRBJ1-4, is as follows: EAGVTQFPSHSVIEKGQTVTLRCDPISGHDNLYWYRRVMGKEIKFLLHFVKESKQDESGMPNNRFLAERTGGTYSTLKVQPAELEDSGVYFCASSPWDSNNEKLFFGSGTQLSVL.